This T cell receptor beta chain was observed in a study of blood T cell repertoires in COVID-19. Overall study context: PBMCs, B-cell-depleted T cells, or T cells provided the cDNA or gDNA that made up the material.

The authors' processing: How many nucleated cells were present was estimated from reference gene primer amplification. Sequencing used immunoSEQ multiplex PCR; TCRdb keeps in-frame clones, though not all of them. Clone size and the V and J calls come from that table; the DNA yielded D and trimming. The repertoire consists of tens of thousands of clones, with around 89% occurring once and the leading ten covering more than 0.95%. The participants were between roughly 18 and 90 years old and came from 24 US areas. Each participant's cohort was designated according to participant-reported clinical history. The germline V gene has CDR1 LGHDT and CDR2 YNNKEL (reference sequence). V was clipped by 1 base and J by 4 bases, with 11 bases between them. The CDR3 has 15 residues.

This TCR derives from a woman aged 45-65 years with acute COVID-19. Specimen: PBMCs or T cells enriched from blood (not recorded which). This chain joins TRBV3-1 (or the pseudogene TRBV3-2) and TRBJ1-3; a weak D match, TRBD1 (5 bases). This chain's CDR3 is CASSQGRVSGNTIYF. DNA for the CDR3: TGTGCCAGCAGCCAAGGCAGGGTGTCGGGAAACACCATATATTTT.